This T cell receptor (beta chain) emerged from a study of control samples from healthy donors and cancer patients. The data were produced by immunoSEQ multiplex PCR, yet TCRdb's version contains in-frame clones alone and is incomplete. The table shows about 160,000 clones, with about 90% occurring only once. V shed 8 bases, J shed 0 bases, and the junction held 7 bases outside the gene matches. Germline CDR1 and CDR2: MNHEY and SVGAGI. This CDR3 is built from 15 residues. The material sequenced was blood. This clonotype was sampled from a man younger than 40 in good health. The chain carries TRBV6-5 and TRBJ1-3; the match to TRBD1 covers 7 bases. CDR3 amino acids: CASLEGANSGNTIYF. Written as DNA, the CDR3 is TGTGCCAGCCTCGAGGGGGCAAACTCTGGAAACACCATATATTTT.